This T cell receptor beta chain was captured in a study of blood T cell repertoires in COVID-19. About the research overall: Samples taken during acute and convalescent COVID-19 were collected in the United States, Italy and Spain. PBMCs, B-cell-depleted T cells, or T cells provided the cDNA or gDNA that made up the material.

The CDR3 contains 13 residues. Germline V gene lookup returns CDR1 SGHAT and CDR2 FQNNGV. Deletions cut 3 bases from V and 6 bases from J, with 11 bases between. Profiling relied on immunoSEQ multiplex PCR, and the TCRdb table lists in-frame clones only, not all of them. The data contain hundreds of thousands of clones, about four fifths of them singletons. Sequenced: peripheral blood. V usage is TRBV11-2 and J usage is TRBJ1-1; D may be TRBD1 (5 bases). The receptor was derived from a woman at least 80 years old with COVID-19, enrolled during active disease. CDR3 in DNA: TGTGCCAGCAGCTTTCAGGGTTACGCTGAAGCTTTCTTT. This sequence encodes CASSFQGYAEAFF.